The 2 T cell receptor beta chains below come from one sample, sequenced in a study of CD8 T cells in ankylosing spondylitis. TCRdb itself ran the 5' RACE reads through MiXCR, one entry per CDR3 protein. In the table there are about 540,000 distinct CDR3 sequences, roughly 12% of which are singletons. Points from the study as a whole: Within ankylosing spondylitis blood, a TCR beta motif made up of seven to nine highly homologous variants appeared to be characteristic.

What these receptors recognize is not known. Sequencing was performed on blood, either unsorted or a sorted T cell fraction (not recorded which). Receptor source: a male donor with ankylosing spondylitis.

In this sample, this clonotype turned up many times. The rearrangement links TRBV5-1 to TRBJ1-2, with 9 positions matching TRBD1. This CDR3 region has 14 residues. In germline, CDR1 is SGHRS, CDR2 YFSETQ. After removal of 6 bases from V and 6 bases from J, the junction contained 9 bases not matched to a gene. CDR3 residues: CASTSGTGLHGYTF. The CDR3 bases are TGCGCCAGCACATCCGGGACAGGGTTGCATGGCTACACCTTC.

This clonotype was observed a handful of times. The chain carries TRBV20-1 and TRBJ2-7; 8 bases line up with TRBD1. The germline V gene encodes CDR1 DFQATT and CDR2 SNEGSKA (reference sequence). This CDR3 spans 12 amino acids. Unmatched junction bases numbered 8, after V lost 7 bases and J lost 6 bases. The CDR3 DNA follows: TGCAGTGGTTATGGACAGGGAGGCGAGCAGTACTTC. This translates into CSGYGQGGEQYF.